The 25 T cell receptor beta chains below come from one sample, sequenced in a study of blood T cell repertoires in COVID-19. TCRdb's copy holds only in-frame clones and misses some; the assay was immunoSEQ multiplex PCR. The data hold fewer than 250,000 clones, with approximately 90% observed a single time. The sequenced sample was PBMCs or T cells enriched from blood (not recorded which). Every receptor here comes from a woman aged 30 to 39 with acute COVID-19.

V and J are TRBV10-3 and TRBJ1-1, with a possible D match to TRBD1 (5 bases). The length of the CDR3 is 14 residues. The V end lost 9 bases, the J end lost 1 base, and 15 bases lay between the germline ends. Germline CDR1 ENHRY, CDR2 SYGVKD. CDR3 sequence (DNA): TGTGCCATTAGAGTAGGGGCGGAGAACACTGAAGCTTTCTTT. The encoded protein is CAIRVGAENTEAFF.

This clone came up a few times. This chain uses TRBV19 with TRBJ1-6; tentatively, D is TRBD1 (5 bases). Germline V gives CDR1 LNHDA, CDR2 SQIVND (reference sequence). This CDR3 contains 17 residues. V lost 5 bases and J lost 6, with 20 bases in between. The CDR3 region is CASSLRRGAGGNSPLHF. The CDR3 bases are TGTGCCAGTAGTCTACGAAGGGGAGCGGGCGGTAATTCACCCCTCCACTTT.

This clone was counted once. This chain joins TRBV19 and TRBJ1-2; D call uncertain. The V gene's germline CDR1 is LNHDA and CDR2 SQIVND (reference sequence). Trimming pared 6 bases from V and 4 bases from J, leaving 18 bases between. This CDR3 is built from 15 residues. CDR3 DNA: TGTGCCAGTAGCTCTACGCCCTCGAATGGCTATGGCTACACCTTC. Its translation: CASSSTPSNGYGYTF.

This chain connects TRBV4-2 to TRBJ1-2, with D possibly matching TRBD1 (5 bases). CDR1 and CDR2 from the germline V gene are LGHNA and YNFKEQ. The CDR3 totals 16 residues. V gave up 1 base and J gave up 3 bases, with 15 bases separating them. The CDR3 here is CASSQGVAGVYYGYTF. The CDR3 coding sequence is TGTGCCAGCAGCCAAGGGGTGGCGGGGGTTTACTATGGCTACACCTTC.

The V and J genes are TRBV5-4 and TRBJ1-1, with 10 bases lining up with TRBD1. Losses at the gene ends were 0 bases for V and 8 bases for J; bases not matched to a gene: 4. CDR3 length equals 14 residues. In germline, CDR1 is SGHNT, CDR2 YYREEE (reference sequence). The CDR3: CASSLGQGAEEAFF. Written as DNA, the CDR3 is TGTGCCAGCAGCTTGGGACAGGGGGCTGAAGAAGCTTTCTTT.

The table lists this clone with a few counts. The chain recombines TRBV7-9 with TRBJ1-6, with D perhaps TRBD1 (6 bases). Trimming removed 5 bases at V and 6 bases at J, with 8 bases between. Germline assignment: CDR1 SEHNR and CDR2 FQNEAQ (reference sequence). The CDR3 extends over 13 amino acids. The chain's CDR3 is CASSGQFNSPLHF. The CDR3 DNA reads TGTGCCAGCAGCGGACAGTTTAATTCACCCCTCCACTTT.

This sequence joins TRBV6-5 and TRBJ1-2; maybe TRBD1 (6 bases). The ends were cut back, 7 bases at V and 3 bases at J, with 12 bases in the middle. CDR1 is MNHEY and CDR2 is SVGAGI in the germline V gene. The CDR3 sequence is 13 residues long. CDR3 amino acids: CASIRPGDYGYTF. The DNA of the CDR3 is TGTGCCAGCATCAGGCCAGGGGACTATGGCTACACCTTC.

The chain joins TRBV5-1 to TRBJ2-5, with a weak D call TRBD2 (6 bases). The V end was cut by 0 bases, the J end by 2 bases, with 14 bases between. This CDR3 comprises 16 residues. Per the germline V gene, CDR1 is SGHRS and CDR2 is YFSETQ. CDR3 protein: CASSLEAGGRQETQYF. DNA for the CDR3: TGCGCCAGCAGCTTGGAGGCCGGGGGAAGGCAAGAGACCCAGTACTTC.

The gene calls are TRBV2 and TRBJ2-3; D is unresolved. Germline assignment: CDR1 SNHLY and CDR2 FYNNEI. V dropped 3 bases and J dropped 0 bases, with 7 bases sitting between them. The CDR3 is made up of 14 amino acids. The CDR3 protein is CASSDFRSTDTQYF. CDR3 sequence (DNA): TGTGCCAGCAGTGATTTCAGGAGCACAGATACGCAGTATTTT.

The chain recombines TRBV5-6 with TRBJ1-2; the D gene is possibly TRBD1 (5 bases). V lost 4 bases to trimming and J lost 4 bases, with 11 bases between them. Germline V gene lookup returns CDR1 SGHDT and CDR2 YYEEEE. CDR3 size: 13 residues. This CDR3 is CASSPYRTYGYTF. In DNA, the CDR3 is TGTGCCAGCAGCCCATACAGGACCTATGGCTACACCTTC.

J is TRBJ1-1 and V is TRBV27; 8 bases are a match to TRBD1. Germline loops: CDR1 MNHEY, CDR2 SMNVEV (reference sequence). The J segment lost 6 bases and the V segment lost 4 bases, leaving 10 bases of the junction unmatched. The CDR3 runs 15 residues. Here the CDR3 DNA reads TGTGCCAGCAGTTGGGCCCCAGGGGGCGCGGCTGAAGCTTTCTTT. Translated: CASSWAPGGAAEAFF.

The chain couples TRBV11-2 to TRBJ1-1, with D tentatively TRBD1 (5 bases). V was pared by 4 bases and J by 5 bases, with 14 bases between. The CDR3 has 14 residues. CDR1 SGHAT and CDR2 FQNNGV come from the germline V gene. This CDR3 is CASSSGGRWTEAFF. The CDR3 DNA reads TGTGCCAGCAGCTCGGGGGGTCGGTGGACTGAAGCTTTCTTT. Drawing the rest from reference TRBV11-2 and TRBJ1-1, the complete variable domain is EAGVAQSPRYKIIEKRQSVAFWCNPISGHATLYWYQQILGQGPKLLIQFQNNGVVDDSQLPKDRFSAERLKGVDSTLKIQPAKLEDSAVYLCASSSGGRWTEAFFGQGTRLTVV.

The chain has TRBV7-9 and TRBJ1-1; TRBD1 matches at 7 bases. Trimming cost V 1 base and J 0 bases; bases outside gene matches: 5. The CDR3 runs 16 residues. Germline V gene lookup returns CDR1 SEHNR and CDR2 FQNEAQ (reference sequence). CDR3 loop: CASSLDRGYMNTEAFF. In nucleotides, the CDR3 is TGTGCCAGCAGCTTAGACAGGGGTTACATGAACACTGAAGCTTTCTTT.

This clone was seen more than once but under ten times. V usage is TRBV6-2 or TRBV6-3 and J usage is TRBJ1-2; D call uncertain. The CDR3 runs to 11 residues. Trimming pared 2 bases from V and 4 bases from J, leaving 2 bases between. CDR1 is MNHEY, CDR2 SVGEGT, per germline. In DNA form, the CDR3 reads TGTGCCAGCAGTTACCTCTATGGCTACACCTTC. Its protein product is CASSYLYGYTF.

The chain has TRBV3-1 (or the pseudogene TRBV3-2) and TRBJ2-2; 11 nucleotides agree with TRBD2. The CDR3 consists of 18 residues. The V gene end was trimmed by 4 bases and the J gene end by 5 bases; junction bases not matched to a gene: 12. The germline V gene encodes CDR1 LGHDT and CDR2 YNNKEL (reference sequence). This CDR3 reads CASSRPIAGGPWTGELFF. DNA for the CDR3: TGTGCCAGCAGCCGCCCTATAGCGGGGGGGCCGTGGACCGGGGAGCTGTTTTTT.

The genes are TRBV4-1 and TRBJ2-7, with TRBD1 matching 7 bases. CDR1 is MGHRA and CDR2 is YSYEKL in the germline V gene. The CDR3 contains 16 residues. Trimming removed 1 base from V and 1 base from J; junction bases left unmatched: 7. The chain's CDR3 is CASSQVDRTISYEQYF. The CDR3 DNA reads as TGCGCCAGCAGCCAAGTGGACAGGACCATATCCTACGAGCAGTACTTC.

The chain carries TRBV4-2 and TRBJ1-2; D unclear. The CDR3 consists of 15 residues. The germline V gene encodes CDR1 LGHNA and CDR2 YNFKEQ. V was shortened by 1 base and J by 2 bases, with 11 bases between the two germline ends. DNA for the CDR3: TGTGCCAGCAGCCAAGCGTCGGGAATGAACTATGGCTACACCTTC. This translates into CASSQASGMNYGYTF.

The V call is TRBV5-5, the J call TRBJ1-6; no clear D. The CDR3 is 15 residues long. CDR1 and CDR2 from the germline V gene are SGHKS and YYEKEE (reference sequence). V lost 4 bases to trimming and J lost 7 bases, with 15 bases between them. CDR3 nucleotides: TGTGCCAGCAGCAGAGGGCGGGAAAGAAATTCACCCCTCCACTTT. This codes for CASSRGRERNSPLHF.

This sequence joins TRBV5-4 and TRBJ1-1, with D uncertain. Germline lookup yields CDR1 SGHNT and CDR2 YYREEE (reference sequence). CDR3 length: 13 amino acids. V gave up 4 bases and J gave up 0 bases, with 7 bases separating them. The CDR3, as DNA: TGTGCCAGCAGCGAGACATTGAACACTGAAGCTTTCTTT. Translating it yields CASSETLNTEAFF.

The rearrangement joins TRBV5-6 to TRBJ2-1; 9 bases agree with TRBD1. The CDR3 length is 15 residues. Germline assignment: CDR1 SGHDT and CDR2 YYEEEE. The V segment lost 4 bases and the J segment 4 bases; nucleotides outside the gene matches: 6. CDR3: CASSPGQGPYNEQFF. CDR3 nucleotides: TGTGCCAGCAGCCCTGGACAGGGGCCTTACAATGAGCAGTTCTTC.

The rearrangement uses TRBV6-2 or TRBV6-3 and TRBJ2-2, with a tentative D call TRBD1 (6 bases). Trimming removed 2 bases from V and 4 bases from J, with 14 bases in between. The CDR3 totals 16 residues. Per germline, CDR1 MNHEY and CDR2 SVGEGT. CDR3 sequence: CASSYGPAGVTGELFF. The CDR3 coding sequence is TGTGCCAGCAGTTACGGTCCGGCAGGGGTCACCGGGGAGCTGTTTTTT.

The chain recombines TRBV19 with TRBJ1-1, with 11 bases that match TRBD1. Germline-derived CDR1 and CDR2 are LNHDA and SQIVND (reference sequence). The V and J ends lost 5 bases and 5 bases, in that order; junction bases with no gene match: 4. This CDR3 spans 14 amino acids. CDR3 DNA: TGTGCCAGTAGTGCGGGGACAGGGGGAACTGAAGCTTTCTTT. This codes for CASSAGTGGTEAFF. Filled out from reference TRBV19 and TRBJ1-1, the complete variable domain reads DGGITQSPKYLFRKEGQNVTLSCEQNLNHDAMYWYRQDPGQGLRLIYYSQIVNDFQKGDIAEGYSVSREKKESFPLTVTSAQKNPTAFYLCASSAGTGGTEAFFGQGTRLTVV.

The V and J genes are TRBV6-5 and TRBJ1-2; 12 bases are shared with TRBD1. The V gene end was trimmed by 6 bases and the J gene end by 8 bases; junction bases not matched to a gene: 10. CDR1 is MNHEY and CDR2 is SVGAGI in the germline V gene. This CDR3 has 15 residues. As DNA, the CDR3 is TGTGCCAGCAGAAACGGGGCCGGGACAGGGGGCGGCTACACCTTC. Amino acids: CASRNGAGTGGGYTF.

This chain joins TRBV3-1 (or the pseudogene TRBV3-2) and TRBJ1-1, with 8 bases identical to TRBD1. V was pared by 4 bases and J by 0 bases, with 4 bases of the junction left unmatched. Germline V gene sequence: CDR1 LGHDT, CDR2 YNNKEL (reference sequence). This CDR3 contains 15 residues. The CDR3 sequence is CASSPRTGLNTEAFF. The CDR3 DNA reads TGTGCCAGCAGCCCAAGGACAGGGCTGAACACTGAAGCTTTCTTT.

The genes are TRBV19 and TRBJ2-1; 7 bases align to TRBD1. J lost 8 bases, V lost 4 bases, and 11 bases had no gene match. Germline V lookup: CDR1 LNHDA, CDR2 SQIVND (reference sequence). The CDR3 consists of 15 residues. CDR3 amino acids: CASSTLGQKIDEQFF. DNA of the CDR3: TGTGCCAGTAGTACCCTGGGACAGAAGATCGATGAGCAGTTCTTC. Filled out from reference TRBV19 and TRBJ2-1, the complete variable domain reads DGGITQSPKYLFRKEGQNVTLSCEQNLNHDAMYWYRQDPGQGLRLIYYSQIVNDFQKGDIAEGYSVSREKKESFPLTVTSAQKNPTAFYLCASSTLGQKIDEQFFGPGTRLTVL.